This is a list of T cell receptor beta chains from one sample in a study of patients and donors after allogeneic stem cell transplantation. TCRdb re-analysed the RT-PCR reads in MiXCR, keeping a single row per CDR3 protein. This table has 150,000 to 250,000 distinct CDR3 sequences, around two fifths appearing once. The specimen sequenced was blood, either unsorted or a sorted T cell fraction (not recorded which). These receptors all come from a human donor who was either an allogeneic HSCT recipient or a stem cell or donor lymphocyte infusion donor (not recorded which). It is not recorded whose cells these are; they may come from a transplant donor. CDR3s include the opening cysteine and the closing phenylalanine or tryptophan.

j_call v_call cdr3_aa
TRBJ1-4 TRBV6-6 CASSAGAGLFF
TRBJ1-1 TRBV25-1 CASSDKVNTEAFF
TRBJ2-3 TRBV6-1 CASSEQGSTDTQYF
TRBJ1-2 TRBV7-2 CASSLPRDSSYGYTF
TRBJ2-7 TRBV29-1 CSVTRDLPYEQYF
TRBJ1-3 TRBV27 CASQIQGASGNTIYF
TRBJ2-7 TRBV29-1 CSVDVAGASYEQYF
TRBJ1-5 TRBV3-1 CASSQDLGVGNQPQHF
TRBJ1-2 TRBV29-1 CSVEPSGTAFSNYGYTF
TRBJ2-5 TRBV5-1 CASRPKPGTQETQYF
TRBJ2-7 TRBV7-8 CASSSDRDLYEQYF
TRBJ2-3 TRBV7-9 CARSNSSGLAGVSTDTQYF
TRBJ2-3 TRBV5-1 CASSLAGTGGTDTQYF
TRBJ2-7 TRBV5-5 CASSLVADTYEQYF
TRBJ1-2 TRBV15 CATSRDYKGVYGYTF
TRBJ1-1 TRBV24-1 CATSDRGRGHTEAFF
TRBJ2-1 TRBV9 CASRNSVDSDNEQFF
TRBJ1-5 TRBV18 CSSSPGQGAYQPQHF
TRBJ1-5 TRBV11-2 CASSLDGSQPQHF
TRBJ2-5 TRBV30 CAWSVLQETQYF
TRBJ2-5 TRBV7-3 CASSLTGTGGGRETQYF
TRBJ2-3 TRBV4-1 CASSQDHGTSGRAGDTQYF
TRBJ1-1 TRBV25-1 CASSEWGQQNTEAFF
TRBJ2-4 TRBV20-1 CSARDVIAKNIQYF
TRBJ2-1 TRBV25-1 CASSEGAGRGTYNEQFF
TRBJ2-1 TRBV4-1 CASSQVLAVDEQFF
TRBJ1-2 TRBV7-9 CASSRTGTYGYTF
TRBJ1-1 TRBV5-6 CASTYNWELGTEAFF
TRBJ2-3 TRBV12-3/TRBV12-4 CASSRGSTDTQYF
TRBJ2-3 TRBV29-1 CSVETSGDTQYF
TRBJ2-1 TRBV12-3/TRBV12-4 CASSLQPSGSYNEQFF
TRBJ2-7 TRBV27 CASSGGYEQYF
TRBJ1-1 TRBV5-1 CASSFQGGDTEAFF
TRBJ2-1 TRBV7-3 CASSPPEGSEQFF
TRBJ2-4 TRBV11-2 CASTPREPKNIQYF
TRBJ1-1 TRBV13 CASSLAGRYTEAFF
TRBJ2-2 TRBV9 CASSVVVGNTGELFF
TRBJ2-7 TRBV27 CASSGGREQYF
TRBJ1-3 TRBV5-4 CASSPDSSSGNTIYF
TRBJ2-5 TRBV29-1 CSASILGYEETQYF
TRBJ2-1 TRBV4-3 CASSQDRPSAYNEQFF
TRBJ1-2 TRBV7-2 CASSLGTGTDYGYTF
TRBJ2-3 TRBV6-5 CASSYGSGATDTQYF
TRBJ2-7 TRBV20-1 CSARDYRQREESYEQYF
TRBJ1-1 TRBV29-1 CSVEVPGADTEAFF
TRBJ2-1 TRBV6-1 CASSEELAGMYNEQFF
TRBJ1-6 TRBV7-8 CASSLTGNSSPLHF
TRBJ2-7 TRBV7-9 CASSYTGDEQYF
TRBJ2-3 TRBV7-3 CASSGLSGRVSTDTQYF
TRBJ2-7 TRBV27 CASRPFGQGHSSYEQYF
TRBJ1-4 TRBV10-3 CAISDDRDITTNEKLFF
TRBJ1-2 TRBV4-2 CASRDREIGGYTF
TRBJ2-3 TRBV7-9 CASRSGFSDTQYF
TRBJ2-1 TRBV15 CATSRDLSPPDNEQFF
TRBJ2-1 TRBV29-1 CSVEGRRLAGSYNEQFF
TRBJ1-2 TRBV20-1 CSAEGIYGYTF
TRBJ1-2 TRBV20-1 CSANRDSDNYGYTF
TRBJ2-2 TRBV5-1 CASSLDRQNTGELFF
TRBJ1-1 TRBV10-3 CAISGVTAANLGMNTEAFF
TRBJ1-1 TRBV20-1 CRPWRSEAFF